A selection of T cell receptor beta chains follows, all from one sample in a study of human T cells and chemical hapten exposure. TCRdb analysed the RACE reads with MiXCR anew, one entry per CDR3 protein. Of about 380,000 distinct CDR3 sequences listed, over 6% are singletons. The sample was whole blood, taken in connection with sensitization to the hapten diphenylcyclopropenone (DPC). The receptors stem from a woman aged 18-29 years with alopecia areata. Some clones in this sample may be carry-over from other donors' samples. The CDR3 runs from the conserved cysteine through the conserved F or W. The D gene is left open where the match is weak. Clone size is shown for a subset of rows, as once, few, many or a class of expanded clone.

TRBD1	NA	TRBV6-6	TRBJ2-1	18	TGTGCCAGCAGTTACCGCCGGGACAGGGGAGAAAAATACAATGAGCAGTTCTTC	CASSYRRDRGEKYNEQFF
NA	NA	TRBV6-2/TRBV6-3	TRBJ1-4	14	TGTGCCAGCAGTAAACGGGACATCTGGGAAAAACTGTTTTTT	CASSKRDIWEKLFF
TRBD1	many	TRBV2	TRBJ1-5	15	TGTGCCAGCAGCCGGGGACAGGTGGGAGATCAGCCCCAGCATTTT	CASSRGQVGDQPQHF
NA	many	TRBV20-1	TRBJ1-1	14	TGCAGTGCTAGACAGACTTGGGGTTATGCTGAAGCTTTCTTT	CSARQTWGYAEAFF
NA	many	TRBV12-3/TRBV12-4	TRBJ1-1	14	TGTGCCAGCACCCGAAGGGGTGAGGGCACTGAAGCTTTCTTT	CASTRRGEGTEAFF
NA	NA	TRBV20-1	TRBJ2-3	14	TGCAGTGCTAGGGTGGGGTGGGGCACAGATACGCAGTATTTT	CSARVGWGTDTQYF
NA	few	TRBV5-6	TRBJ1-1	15	TGTGCCAGCAGCTTACTGCATGGCGGGGGACTTGAAGCTTTCTTT	CASSLLHGGGLEAFF
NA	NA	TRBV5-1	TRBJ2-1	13	TGCGCCAGCGCCGGGTCTTCCTACAATGAGCAGTTCTTC	CASAGSSYNEQFF
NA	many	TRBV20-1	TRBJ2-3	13	TGCAGTGCTAGCGGGGGCCGCACAGATACGCAGTATTTT	CSASGGRTDTQYF
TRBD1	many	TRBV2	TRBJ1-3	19	TGTGCCAGCAGTGAAAATCGACCAGGGGGCATCGGGACTGGAAACACCATATATTTT	CASSENRPGGIGTGNTIYF
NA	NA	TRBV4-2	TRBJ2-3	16	TGTGCCAGCAGCCATACGAAACAGGTTAGCACAGATACGCAGTATTTT	CASSHTKQVSTDTQYF
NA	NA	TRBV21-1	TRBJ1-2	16	TGTGCCAGCAGCATCCCCGGACAGGGGGCTTTCTATGGCTACACCTTC	CASSIPGQGAFYGYTF
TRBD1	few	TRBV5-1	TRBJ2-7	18	TGCGCCAGCAGCCCGGCCGGACAGGGGGCTCGTACCGCCTACGAGCAGTACTTC	CASSPAGQGARTAYEQYF
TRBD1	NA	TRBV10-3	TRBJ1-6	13	TGTGCCATCTCCGGGACAGAAAATTCACCCCTCCACTTT	CAISGTENSPLHF
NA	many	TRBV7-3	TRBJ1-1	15	TGTGCCAGCAGCTTCTCCCCCGGTCGCACCGTTGAAGCTTTCTTT	CASSFSPGRTVEAFF
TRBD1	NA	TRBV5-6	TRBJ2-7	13	TGTGCCAGCAGTTTGGGACAGTTGTACGAGCAGTACTTC	CASSLGQLYEQYF
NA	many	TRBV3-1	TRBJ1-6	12	TGTGCCAGCAGGAGAGATAATTCACCCCTCCACTTT	CASRRDNSPLHF
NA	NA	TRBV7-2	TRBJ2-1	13	TGTGCCAGCAGCCCCCGAGCTAGCAATGAGCAGTTCTTC	CASSPRASNEQFF
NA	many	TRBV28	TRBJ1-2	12	TGTGCCAGCAGGGACGGTATCTATGGCTACACCTTC	CASRDGIYGYTF
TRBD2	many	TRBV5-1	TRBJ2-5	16	TGCGCCAGCAGCTTGGTTCGCAGCGGGGGGGAAGAGACCCAGTACTTC	CASSLVRSGGEETQYF
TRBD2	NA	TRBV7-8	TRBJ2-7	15	TGTGCCAGCAGCTTATCAGGACTAGCGGGGGATGAGCAGTACTTC	CASSLSGLAGDEQYF
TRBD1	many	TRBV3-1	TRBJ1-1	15	TGTGCCAGCAGCCCATTCGGGGACAGGTTGGTTGAAGCTTTCTTT	CASSPFGDRLVEAFF
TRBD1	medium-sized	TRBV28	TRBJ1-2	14	TGTGCCAGCAGTTCCCCAGGGGGGACCTATGGCTACACCTTC	CASSSPGGTYGYTF
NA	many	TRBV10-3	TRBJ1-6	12	TGTGCCATCAGTGAATCAAGCTCACCCCTCCACTTT	CAISESSSPLHF
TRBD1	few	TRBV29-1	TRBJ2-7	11	TGCAGCGCTCGGACAGGGGGCGAGCAGTACTTC	CSARTGGEQYF
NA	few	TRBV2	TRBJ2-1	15	TGTGCCAGCAGTGTGGAGGGGGGGCCCAACAATGAGCAGTTCTTC	CASSVEGGPNNEQFF
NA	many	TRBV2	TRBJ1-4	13	TGTGCCAGCGTTGGACCGCCGGAAGAAAAACTGTTTTTT	CASVGPPEEKLFF
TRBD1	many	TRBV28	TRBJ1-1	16	TGTGCCAGCAGTTCGGTGGCGAAGGGACAGAGTTTTGAAGCTTTCTTT	CASSSVAKGQSFEAFF
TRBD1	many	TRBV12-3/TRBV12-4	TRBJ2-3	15	TGTGCCAGCAGGACCCAGGGGGTAGAAACAGATACGCAGTATTTT	CASRTQGVETDTQYF
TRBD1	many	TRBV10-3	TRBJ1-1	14	TGTGCCATCACCTTGGACAGGGCGAACACTGAAGCTTTCTTT	CAITLDRANTEAFF
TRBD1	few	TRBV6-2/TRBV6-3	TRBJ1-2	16	TGTGCCAGCAGTAACCGGGACAGGGGTCTCTTCTATGGCTACACCTTC	CASSNRDRGLFYGYTF
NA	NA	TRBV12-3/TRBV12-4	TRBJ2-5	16	TGTGCCAGCAGTTTACTTCTTGCTAGGTCTTCAGAGACCCAGTACTTC	CASSLLLARSSETQYF
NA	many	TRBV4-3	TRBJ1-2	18	TGCGCCAGCAGCCAAGATATCGACAGAGGACTTTCTAACTATGGCTACACCTTC	CASSQDIDRGLSNYGYTF
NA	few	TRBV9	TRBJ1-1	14	TGTGCCAGCAGCGTGGGGATCGGGCACACTGAAGCTTTCTTT	CASSVGIGHTEAFF
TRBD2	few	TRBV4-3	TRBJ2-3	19	TGCGCCAGCAGCCAAGGGTCGACTAGCGGGGGGGCCAGCGCAGATACGCAGTATTTT	CASSQGSTSGGASADTQYF
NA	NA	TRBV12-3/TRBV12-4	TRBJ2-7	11	TGTGCCAGCAGTTTTCAAGGCGGTCAATACTTC	CASSFQGGQYF
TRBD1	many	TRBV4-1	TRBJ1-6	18	TGCGCCAGCAGCCAGGGACAGGGGGGAGGCTCCTATAATTCACCCCTCCACTTT	CASSQGQGGGSYNSPLHF
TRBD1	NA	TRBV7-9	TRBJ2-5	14	TGTGCCAGCAGCCCGAGAAGGGACAGTGAGACCCAGTACTTC	CASSPRRDSETQYF
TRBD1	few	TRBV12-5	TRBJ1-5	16	TGTGCTAGTGGTTTGGTAAAGGCAGGGGGGACTCAGCCCCAGCATTTT	CASGLVKAGGTQPQHF
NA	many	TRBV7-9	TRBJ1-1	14	TGTGCCAGCAGCTTGGACGCATTGAACACTGAAGCTTTCTTT	CASSLDALNTEAFF
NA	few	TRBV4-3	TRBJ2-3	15	TGCGCCAGCAGCCAAGACTTCCACGGTACAGATACGCAGTATTTT	CASSQDFHGTDTQYF
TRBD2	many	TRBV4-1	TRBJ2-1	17	TGCGCCAGCAGCCAGGATTTAGGGACTAGCGGGGGAAATGAGCAGTTCTTC	CASSQDLGTSGGNEQFF
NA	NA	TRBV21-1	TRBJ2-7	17	TGTGCCAGCAGCAAACGGCCCCCACAGGAGAGCTCCTACGAGCAGTACTTC	CASSKRPPQESSYEQYF
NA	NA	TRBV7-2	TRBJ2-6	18	TGTGCCAGCAGCTTAGTCGTCCAGGTATACTCTGGGGCCAACGTCCTGACTTTC	CASSLVVQVYSGANVLTF
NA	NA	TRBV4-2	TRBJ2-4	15	TGTGCCAGCAGCCAAGAAATATTAGCCAAAAACATTCAGTACTTC	CASSQEILAKNIQYF
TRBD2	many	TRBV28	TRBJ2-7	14	TGTGCCAGCAGCCTGAGCGGGGTACAATACGAGCAGTACTTC	CASSLSGVQYEQYF
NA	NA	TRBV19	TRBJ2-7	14	TGTGCCAGTCAAGGGGTAGACCCGCCCTACGAGCAGTACTTC	CASQGVDPPYEQYF
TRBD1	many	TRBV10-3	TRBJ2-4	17	TGTGCCATCAACCAATCGGGGACAGGGGTAGCCAAAAACATTCAGTACTTC	CAINQSGTGVAKNIQYF
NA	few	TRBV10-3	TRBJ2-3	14	TGTGCCATCAGTGAATCCGAGTACACAGATACGCAGTATTTT	CAISESEYTDTQYF
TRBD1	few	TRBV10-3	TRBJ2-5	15	TGTGCCATCAGTGAAGGGGGCACCGCGATAAGAGCCCAGTACTTC	CAISEGGTAIRAQYF
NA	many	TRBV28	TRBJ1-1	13	TGTGCCAGCAGCCCCGGGTCCTCCTCGGAAGCTTTCTTT	CASSPGSSSEAFF
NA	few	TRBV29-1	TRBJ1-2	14	TGCAGCGTTGATACTGGACAGAGTTTCTATGGCTACACCTTC	CSVDTGQSFYGYTF
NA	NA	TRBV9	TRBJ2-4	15	TGTGCCAGCAGCGTAGAGGGGAATGGCAAAAACATTCAGTACTTC	CASSVEGNGKNIQYF
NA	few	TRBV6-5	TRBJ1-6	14	TGTGCCAGCGTTGCGGGGACCACTAATTCACCCCTCCACTTT	CASVAGTTNSPLHF
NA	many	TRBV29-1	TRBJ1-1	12	TGCAGCGTTGGGCAGTCGAACACTGAAGCTTTCTTT	CSVGQSNTEAFF
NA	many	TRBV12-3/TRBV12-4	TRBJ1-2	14	TGTGCCAGCAGTTTTATCAGCGGCCGCTATGGCTACACCTTC	CASSFISGRYGYTF
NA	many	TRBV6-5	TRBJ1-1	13	TGTGCCAGCGGTACGGACGGATTTGGTGAAGCTTTCTTT	CASGTDGFGEAFF
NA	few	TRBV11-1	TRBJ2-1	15	TGTGCCAGCAGCTTAGGTACGGGTTTTTACAATGAGCAGTTCTTC	CASSLGTGFYNEQFF
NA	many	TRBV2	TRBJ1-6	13	TGTGCCAGCAATCAGTTAAGTAATTCACCCCTCCACTTT	CASNQLSNSPLHF
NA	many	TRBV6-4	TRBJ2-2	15	TGTGCCAGCAGTGACTCGAAACAGAACACCGGGGAGCTGTTTTTT	CASSDSKQNTGELFF